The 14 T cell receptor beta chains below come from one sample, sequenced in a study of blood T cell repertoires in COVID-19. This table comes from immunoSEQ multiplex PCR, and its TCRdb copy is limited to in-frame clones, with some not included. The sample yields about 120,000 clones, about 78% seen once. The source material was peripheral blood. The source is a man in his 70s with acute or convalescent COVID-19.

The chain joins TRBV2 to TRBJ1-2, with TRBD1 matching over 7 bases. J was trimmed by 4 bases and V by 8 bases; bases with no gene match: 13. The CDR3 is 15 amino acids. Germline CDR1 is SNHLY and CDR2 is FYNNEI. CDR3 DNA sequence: TGTGCCAGCGCCGAGGGGGCCCTAAGTGTCTATGGCTACACCTTC. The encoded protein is CASAEGALSVYGYTF.

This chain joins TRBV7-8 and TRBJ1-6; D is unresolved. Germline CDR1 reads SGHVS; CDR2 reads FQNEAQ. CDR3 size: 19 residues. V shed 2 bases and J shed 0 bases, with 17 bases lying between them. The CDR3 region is CASSLKATLSGSYNSPLHF. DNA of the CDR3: TGTGCCAGCAGCTTAAAGGCGACACTTTCTGGCTCCTATAATTCACCCCTCCACTTT.

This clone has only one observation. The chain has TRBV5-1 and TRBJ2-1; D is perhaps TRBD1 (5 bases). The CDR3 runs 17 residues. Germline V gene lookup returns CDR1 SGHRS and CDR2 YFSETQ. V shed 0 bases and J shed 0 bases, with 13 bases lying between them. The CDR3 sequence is CASSLVTQASSYNEQFF. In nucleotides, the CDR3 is TGCGCCAGCAGCTTGGTAACACAGGCCAGCTCCTACAATGAGCAGTTCTTC.

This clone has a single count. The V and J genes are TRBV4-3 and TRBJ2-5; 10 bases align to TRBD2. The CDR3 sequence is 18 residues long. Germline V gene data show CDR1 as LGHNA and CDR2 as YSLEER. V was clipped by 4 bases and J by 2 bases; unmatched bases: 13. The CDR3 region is CASSRAAESGGAQETQYF. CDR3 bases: TGCGCCAGCAGCCGAGCAGCGGAAAGCGGGGGGGCACAAGAGACCCAGTACTTC.

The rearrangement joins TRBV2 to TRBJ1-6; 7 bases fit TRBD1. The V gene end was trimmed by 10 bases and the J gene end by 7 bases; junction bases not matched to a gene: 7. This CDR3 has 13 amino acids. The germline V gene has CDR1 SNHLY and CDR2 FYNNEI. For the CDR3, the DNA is TGTGCCACCAAAGGGACAGTGAATTCACCCCTCCACTTT. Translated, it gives CATKGTVNSPLHF.

The chain's CDR3 is CASSRGSGEKLFF. CDR3 nucleotide sequence: TGTGCCAGCAGCCGGGGCAGCGGGGAAAAACTGTTTTTT. V is TRBV9 and J is TRBJ1-4; TRBD1 might be the D (5 bases). The CDR3 has 13 residues. From germline, CDR1 is SGDLS and CDR2 YYNGEE. V lost 4 bases and J 8 bases, leaving 12 bases between the germline ends. The full variable domain, with the rest looked up from reference TRBV9 and TRBJ1-4, is DSGVTQTPKHLITATGQRVTLRCSPRSGDLSVYWYQQSLDQGLQFLIQYYNGEERAKGNILERFSAQQFPDLHSELNLSSLELGDSALYFCASSRGSGEKLFFGSGTQLSVL.

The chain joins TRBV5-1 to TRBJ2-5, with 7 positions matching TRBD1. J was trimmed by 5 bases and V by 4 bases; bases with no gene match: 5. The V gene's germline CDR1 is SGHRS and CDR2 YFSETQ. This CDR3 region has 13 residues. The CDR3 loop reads CASSGTVPETQYF. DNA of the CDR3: TGCGCCAGCAGCGGGACAGTCCCGGAGACCCAGTACTTC.

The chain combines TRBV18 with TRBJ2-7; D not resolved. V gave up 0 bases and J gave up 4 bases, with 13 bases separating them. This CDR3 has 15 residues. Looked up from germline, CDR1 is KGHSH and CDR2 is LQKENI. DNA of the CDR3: TGTGCCAGCTCACCACCCACCGTAACCGGTTACGAGCAGTACTTC. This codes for CASSPPTVTGYEQYF.

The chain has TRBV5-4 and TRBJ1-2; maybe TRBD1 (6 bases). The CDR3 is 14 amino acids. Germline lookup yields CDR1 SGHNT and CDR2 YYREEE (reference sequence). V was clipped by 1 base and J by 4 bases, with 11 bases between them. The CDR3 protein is CASSLMDRPYGYTF. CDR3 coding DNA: TGTGCCAGCAGCTTGATGGACAGACCCTATGGCTACACCTTC.

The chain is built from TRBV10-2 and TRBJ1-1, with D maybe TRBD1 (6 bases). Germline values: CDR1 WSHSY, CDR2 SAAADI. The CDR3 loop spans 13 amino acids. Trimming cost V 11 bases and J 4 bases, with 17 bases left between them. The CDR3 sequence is CASKRGGLTEAFF. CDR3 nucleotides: TGCGCCTCTAAGAGAGGGGGTCTCACTGAAGCTTTCTTT.

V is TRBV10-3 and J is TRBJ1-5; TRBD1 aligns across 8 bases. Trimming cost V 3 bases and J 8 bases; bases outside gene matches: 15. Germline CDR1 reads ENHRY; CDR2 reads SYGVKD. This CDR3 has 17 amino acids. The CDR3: CAISDPQGQGAGEPQHF. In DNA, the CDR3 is TGTGCCATCAGTGACCCTCAGGGCCAGGGGGCAGGTGAGCCCCAGCATTTT.

The DNA for the CDR3 is TGTGCCAGCAGTACCGGGACAGGGCTTGGGGGCTACACCTTC. It specifies CASSTGTGLGGYTF. J is TRBJ1-2 and V is TRBV5-6; 9 bases line up with TRBD1. The CDR3 spans 14 residues. Germline V CDR1 and CDR2: SGHDT, YYEEEE. V lost 5 bases to trimming and J lost 8 bases; unmatched junction nucleotides: 10.

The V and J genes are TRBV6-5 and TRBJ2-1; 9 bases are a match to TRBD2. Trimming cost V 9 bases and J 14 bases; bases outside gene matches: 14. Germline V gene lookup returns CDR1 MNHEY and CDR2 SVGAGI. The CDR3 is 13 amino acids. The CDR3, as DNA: TGTGCCAGTCTAGGGGGAACTAGCGGGCGGGAGTTCTTC. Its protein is CASLGGTSGREFF.

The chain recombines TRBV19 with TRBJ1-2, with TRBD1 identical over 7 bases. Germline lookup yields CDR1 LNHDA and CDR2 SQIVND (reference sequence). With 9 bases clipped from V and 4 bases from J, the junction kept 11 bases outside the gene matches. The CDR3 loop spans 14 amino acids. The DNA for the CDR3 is TGTGCCAGCCGTGCCGGACAGGACATCTATGGCTACACCTTC. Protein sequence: CASRAGQDIYGYTF.